The 25 T cell receptor beta chains below all came from one sample that was sequenced in a study of CD8+ T cells in alopecia areata (dated by TCRdb to 2017 to 2018). Receptor libraries were prepared by the immunoSEQ multiplex PCR assay. RNA was extracted from all samples and reverse transcribed into cDNA, which served as template for TCR sequencing. TCRdb carries this immuneACCESS record with in-frame sequences only. Its versions omit some clonotypes, under half of them owing to an unresolved V gene in the studies checked, with the rest unexplained. Present in this sample are approximately 120,000 clones, 60% to 65% of which were seen just once. 5.7% of the sample is taken by the ten largest. The sample's time point label, decoded: around 4 weeks on oral tofacitinib. Reading the label with the study, this specimen's treatment or condition is: oral pan-JAK inhibitor, 5-10 mg twice daily. This specimen consisted of CD4+ T cells sorted from blood, obtained at week 4, from a patient treated with tofacitinib. The receptor source for this set is a human donor with alopecia areata.

This chain links TRBV4-1 with TRBJ1-4; 8 bases agree with TRBD1. Unmatched junction bases numbered 13, after V lost 8 bases and J lost 8 bases. Germline CDR1 and CDR2: MGHRA and YSYEKL. This CDR3 has 15 residues. In DNA form, the CDR3 reads TGCGCCAGCTATGGAGGGGGCAGGGGGCAAGAAAAACTGTTTTTT. Its protein is CASYGGGRGQEKLFF.

The chain carries TRBV29-1 and TRBJ1-3; D gene unclear. The germline V gene has CDR1 SQVTM and CDR2 ANQGSEA. This CDR3 region has 13 residues. Deletions cut 4 bases from V and 2 bases from J, with 9 bases between. CDR3 amino acids: CSVVPGAGNTIYF. The CDR3 bases are TGCAGCGTTGTCCCAGGAGCTGGAAACACCATATATTTT.

This clone has only a few counts. The V call is TRBV5-1, the J call TRBJ2-2, with TRBD2 identical over 8 bases. J lost 5 bases, V lost 6 bases, and 9 bases had no gene match. The germline V gene has CDR1 SGHRS and CDR2 YFSETQ. The CDR3 has 15 amino acids. The CDR3 is CASKKQTSETGELFF. The CDR3 nucleotides read TGCGCCAGCAAAAAGCAGACTAGCGAGACCGGGGAGCTGTTTTTT. Drawing the rest from reference TRBV5-1 and TRBJ2-2, the complete variable domain is KAGVTQTPRYLIKTRGQQVTLSCSPISGHRSVSWYQQTPGQGLQFLFEYFSETQRNKGNFPGRFSGRQFSNSRSEMNVSTLELGDSALYLCASKKQTSETGELFFGEGSRLTVL.

DNA of the CDR3: TGTGCCAGCAGGTCGGGACAGGGGATCTACGAGCAGTACTTC. Its protein is CASRSGQGIYEQYF. The chain has TRBV6-6 and TRBJ2-7, with TRBD1 matching over 10 bases. CDR3 size: 14 residues. Germline V gene lookup returns CDR1 MNHNY and CDR2 SVGAGI (reference sequence). The V segment lost 6 bases and the J segment 3 bases; nucleotides outside the gene matches: 5.

This sequence joins TRBV28 and TRBJ2-7; possibly TRBD2 for D (5 bases). Germline V CDR1 and CDR2: MDHEN, SYDVKM. This CDR3 is 11 amino acids long. Trimming cost V 3 bases and J 9 bases, with 9 bases left between them. In DNA, the CDR3 is TGTGCCAGCAGTTTTCCCGCGGGGCAGTACTTC. It yields the protein CASSFPAGQYF.

The V and J genes are TRBV2 and TRBJ1-5, with TRBD1 as a possible D gene (6 bases). This CDR3 is built from 15 residues. Germline V CDR1 and CDR2: SNHLY, FYNNEI. Trimming pared 6 bases from V and 10 bases from J, leaving 22 bases between. The CDR3 region has the DNA TGTGCCAGCAGAACCACTGGGGGGGACACTATACCCCAGCATTTT. The encoded protein is CASRTTGGDTIPQHF. Full variable domain (missing parts from reference TRBV2 and TRBJ1-5): EPEVTQTPSHQVTQMGQEVILRCVPISNHLYFYWYRQILGQKVEFLVSFYNNEISEKSEIFDDQFSVERPDGSNFTLKIRSTKLEDSAMYFCASRTTGGDTIPQHFGDGTRLSIL.

The chain uses TRBV2 and TRBJ2-3; 9 bases match TRBD1. In germline, CDR1 is SNHLY, CDR2 FYNNEI. CDR3 length: 15 amino acids. V shed 6 bases, J shed 2 bases, and the junction held 6 bases outside the gene matches. The CDR3 coding sequence is TGTGCCAGCAGCCGGGACAGGGCAACCACAGATACGCAGTATTTT. It codes for CASSRDRATTDTQYF.

V and J are TRBV4-1 and TRBJ2-2; a weak D match, TRBD2 (6 bases). Per germline, CDR1 MGHRA and CDR2 YSYEKL. The CDR3 runs to 15 residues. Trimming left V 6 bases short and J 6 bases short, with 17 bases between. The CDR3 nucleotides are TGCGCCAGCAGAGGGTACGGGGGTAGGTCCGGGGAGCTGTTTTTT. It translates to CASRGYGGRSGELFF.

This clone was picked up one time. J is TRBJ1-5 and V is TRBV5-6, with D possibly matching TRBD1 (5 bases). There are 14 residues in the CDR3. Trimming shortened V by 3 bases and J by 4 bases, and 11 bases separated the two germline ends. Looked up from germline, CDR1 is SGHDT and CDR2 is YYEEEE. CDR3 region: CASSSRGANQPQHF. The CDR3 region has the DNA TGTGCCAGCAGCTCACGTGGGGCAAATCAGCCCCAGCATTTT.

V usage is TRBV6-5 and J usage is TRBJ2-2, with TRBD2 as a possible D gene (5 bases). Germline V lookup: CDR1 MNHEY, CDR2 SVGAGI. The CDR3 is 14 amino acids. The ends were cut back, 7 bases at V and 2 bases at J, with 11 bases in the middle. CDR3 sequence reads: CASTRTVNTGELFF. DNA of the CDR3: TGTGCCAGCACCCGGACTGTAAACACCGGGGAGCTGTTTTTT.

The chain is built from TRBV28 and TRBJ2-5; D may correspond to TRBD1 or TRBD2 (5 bases each). The ends were cut back, 7 bases at V and 4 bases at J, with 13 bases in the middle. Germline CDR1 and CDR2: MDHEN and SYDVKM. There are 13 residues in the CDR3. The CDR3 here is CASMGPGRETQYF. CDR3 nucleotide sequence: TGTGCCAGCATGGGACCCGGGCGAGAGACCCAGTACTTC.

The chain uses TRBV7-9 and TRBJ1-6; possibly TRBD1 for D (5 bases). Deletions cut 3 bases from V and 10 bases from J, with 16 bases between. The CDR3 has 15 amino acids. Germline CDR1 is SEHNR and CDR2 is FQNEAQ (reference sequence). The CDR3 reads CASSLGYGGSSPLHF. In DNA, the CDR3 is TGTGCCAGCAGCTTGGGGTACGGGGGAAGCTCACCCCTCCACTTT.

This clone was found once. This chain connects TRBV10-3 to TRBJ1-2; perhaps TRBD1 as D (5 bases). V lost 0 bases and J 3 bases, leaving 14 bases between the germline ends. The CDR3 has 16 amino acids. In germline, CDR1 is ENHRY, CDR2 SYGVKD. The CDR3 here is CAISESVSGRDYGYTF. For the CDR3, the DNA is TGTGCCATCAGTGAGTCTGTTTCGGGCAGGGACTATGGCTACACCTTC.

V is TRBV5-6 and J is TRBJ2-3, with TRBD2 matching over 8 bases. Unmatched junction bases numbered 7, after V lost 4 bases and J lost 0 bases. This CDR3 is 16 amino acids long. Per the germline V gene, CDR1 is SGHDT and CDR2 is YYEEEE. CDR3 DNA sequence: TGTGCCAGCAGCCCTGGATCTAGCGGGAGCACAGATACGCAGTATTTT. Translating it yields CASSPGSSGSTDTQYF.

The chain joins TRBV5-4 to TRBJ1-2, with D possibly being TRBD1 (6 bases). The germline CDR1 and CDR2 sequences are SGHNT and YYREEE (reference sequence). V shed 4 bases and J shed 2 bases, with 9 bases lying between them. The CDR3 length is 13 residues. CDR3: CASSPDRNYGYTF. CDR3 DNA sequence: TGTGCCAGCAGCCCGGACAGAAACTATGGCTACACCTTC.

This clone was recorded a few times. The CDR3 nucleotides read TGTGCCAGCAGCCCAGCGGGGGGCAACCAAGAGACCCAGTACTTC. This sequence encodes CASSPAGGNQETQYF. This chain connects TRBV7-2 to TRBJ2-5, with 9 positions matching TRBD2. Trimming cost V 5 bases and J 0 bases; bases outside gene matches: 4. CDR3 size: 15 residues. The germline V gene has CDR1 SGHTA and CDR2 FQGNSA.

This clone was seen only a few times. This chain uses TRBV30 with TRBJ2-7; D is ambiguous. V shed 0 bases and J shed 7 bases, with 10 bases lying between them. The CDR3 has 12 amino acids. CDR1 is GTSNPN, CDR2 SVGIG, per germline (reference sequence). CDR3 DNA sequence: TGTGCCTGGAGTGTACGGCCTGGGGAGCAGTACTTC. This translates into CAWSVRPGEQYF.

V usage is TRBV5-1 and J usage is TRBJ2-1; D is perhaps TRBD1 (5 bases). V lost 0 bases to trimming and J lost 10 bases, with 8 bases between them. Germline V CDR1 and CDR2: SGHRS, YFSETQ. This CDR3 spans 12 amino acids. CDR3 DNA sequence: TGCGCCAGCAGCTTGGTAGGGGTCGAGCAGTTCTTC. It yields the protein CASSLVGVEQFF.

This clone was recorded once. This chain connects TRBV7-9 to TRBJ2-1; no definite D call. The CDR3 is 13 amino acids. V lost 2 bases and J 9 bases, leaving 11 bases between the germline ends. Germline V gives CDR1 SEHNR, CDR2 FQNEAQ (reference sequence). CDR3 DNA: TGTGCCAGCAGCTTAAACTACGACCTTGAGCAGTTCTTC. Protein product: CASSLNYDLEQFF.

This clone was counted once. This chain joins TRBV2 and TRBJ1-6; weak D call: TRBD1 (5 bases). Germline V gives CDR1 SNHLY, CDR2 FYNNEI. This CDR3 is built from 15 residues. With 0 bases removed from V and 7 bases from J, the gap between germline ends came to 10 bases. The CDR3 protein is CASSEAGVSNSPLHF. In DNA, the CDR3 is TGTGCCAGCAGTGAAGCGGGGGTATCGAATTCACCCCTCCACTTT.

Only a few counts were recorded for this clone. This rearrangement joins TRBV21-1 to TRBJ1-6. TRBV21-1 is termed a pseudogene. The CDR3 spans 17 residues. The DNA of the CDR3 is TGTGCCAGCAGCGAAGAAAAGGCGGCGCTTGATAATTCACCCCTCCACTTT. Protein sequence: CASSEEKAALDNSPLHF.

This clone has only a few counts. The CDR3 spells CASSNRDRGSQPQHF. In nucleotides, the CDR3 is TGTGCCAGCAGTAATCGAGACAGGGGGTCTCAGCCCCAGCATTTT. The V gene is TRBV2, the J gene TRBJ1-5; 9 nucleotides align to TRBD1. The CDR3 has 15 amino acids. Trimming at V came to 5 bases and at J to 6 bases, leaving 8 bases not matched to a gene. Germline assignment: CDR1 SNHLY and CDR2 FYNNEI.

The genes are TRBV7-2 and TRBJ2-3; D gene ambiguous. This CDR3 comprises 13 residues. CDR1 and CDR2 from the germline V gene are SGHTA and FQGNSA. V gave up 3 bases and J gave up 4 bases, with 8 bases separating them. CDR3 DNA: TGTGCCAGCAGCTTCAATAGGGCAGATACGCAGTATTTT. It yields the protein CASSFNRADTQYF.

In this sample, this clone turned up a few times. This chain joins TRBV29-1 and TRBJ2-7; 7 bases line up with TRBD1. Trimming took 4 bases from V and 1 from J; bases not matched to a gene: 7. The germline gives CDR1 SQVTM, CDR2 ANQGSEA. The CDR3 has 14 amino acids. CDR3 nucleotides: TGCAGCGTTGGACGACAGGGTTTGTCCTACGAGCAGTACTTC. Translating gives CSVGRQGLSYEQYF.

This clone was detected only once. The J gene is TRBJ2-7, the V gene TRBV7-9; D possibly matches TRBD1 or TRBD2 (5 bases each). V was clipped by 4 bases and J by 3 bases, with 13 bases between them. Per the germline V gene, CDR1 is SEHNR and CDR2 is FQNEAQ (reference sequence). The CDR3 contains 14 residues. The CDR3 bases are TGTGCCAGCAGCTCCCGAGGGGATAACTACGAGCAGTACTTC. Translated, it gives CASSSRGDNYEQYF.